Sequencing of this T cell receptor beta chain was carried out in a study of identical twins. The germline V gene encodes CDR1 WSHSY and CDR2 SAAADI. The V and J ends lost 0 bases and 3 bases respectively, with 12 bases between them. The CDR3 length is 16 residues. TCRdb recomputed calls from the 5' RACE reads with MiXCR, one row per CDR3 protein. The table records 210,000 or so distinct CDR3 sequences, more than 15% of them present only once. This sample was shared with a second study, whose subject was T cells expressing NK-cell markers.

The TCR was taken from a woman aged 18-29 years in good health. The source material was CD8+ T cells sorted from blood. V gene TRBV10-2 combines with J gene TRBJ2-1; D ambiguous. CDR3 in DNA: TGCGCCAGCAGTGAGTCGGGGTCGTCTATCTACAATGAGCAGTTCTTC. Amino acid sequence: CASSESGSSIYNEQFF.